Presented here are 21 T cell receptor beta chains from one specimen sequenced in a study of blood T cell repertoires in COVID-19. Here immunoSEQ multiplex PCR was the method, and the copy in TCRdb shows in-frame clones only, minus some. The table lists about 340,000 clones, roughly 86% of them singletons. The sample comprised peripheral blood. The source of these receptors is a woman in her 70s with COVID-19, enrolled during active disease.

This clone was seen just once. The genes are TRBV24-1 and TRBJ1-5; 8 positions match TRBD1. J gave up 5 bases and V 8 bases, and 4 bases lay outside the gene matches. CDR3 length: 13 residues. CDR1 KGHDR and CDR2 SFDVKD come from the germline V gene. The CDR3 sequence: CATTGQGDQPQHF. The CDR3 coding sequence is TGTGCCACCACCGGACAGGGTGATCAGCCCCAGCATTTT.

The V gene is TRBV7-2, the J gene TRBJ2-5; 8 bases are shared with TRBD2. The J segment lost 4 bases and the V segment lost 1 base, leaving 14 bases of the junction unmatched. This CDR3 contains 18 residues. Per the germline V gene, CDR1 is SGHTA and CDR2 is FQGNSA. CDR3 amino acids: CASSLVQGSTGRGETQYF. The CDR3, as DNA: TGTGCCAGCAGCTTAGTGCAGGGTTCGACCGGGAGGGGAGAGACCCAGTACTTC.

The V gene is TRBV15, the J gene TRBJ1-2; D call uncertain. This CDR3 region has 16 residues. With 0 bases removed from V and 2 bases from J, the gap between germline ends came to 13 bases. The germline V gene has CDR1 LNHNV and CDR2 YYDKDF (reference sequence). This CDR3 is CATSREPGSLNYGYTF. Here the CDR3 DNA reads TGTGCCACCAGCAGAGAACCGGGGAGCTTGAACTATGGCTACACCTTC.

The chain is built from TRBV3-1 (or the pseudogene TRBV3-2) and TRBJ1-3; no reliable D call. The germline V gene encodes CDR1 LGHDT and CDR2 YNNKEL (reference sequence). V lost 2 bases and J lost 3, with 5 bases in between. CDR3 size: 13 residues. This chain's CDR3 is CASSQRGGNTIYF. Written as DNA, the CDR3 is TGTGCCAGCAGCCAACGCGGTGGAAACACCATATATTTT.

The CDR3 coding sequence is TGTGCCAGCACCCTCGCTAGCGGGACCTCCTACAATGAGCAGTTCTTC. It codes for CASTLASGTSYNEQFF. J is TRBJ2-1 and V is TRBV3-1 (or the pseudogene TRBV3-2); TRBD2 matches 9 bases. The V and J ends lost 7 bases and 0 bases, in that order; junction bases with no gene match: 7. The CDR3 is 16 amino acids. Germline loops: CDR1 LGHDT, CDR2 YNNKEL (reference sequence).

J is TRBJ1-2 and V is TRBV5-8, with TRBD1 matching over 11 bases. The CDR3 is made up of 15 amino acids. Per germline, CDR1 SGHTS and CDR2 YDEGEE. With V trimmed by 4 bases and J by 5 bases, 7 bases remained unmatched. The CDR3 reads CASSPLGQGAYGYTF. In DNA form, the CDR3 reads TGTGCCAGCAGCCCGCTTGGACAGGGGGCATATGGCTACACCTTC.

V is TRBV30 and J is TRBJ2-4; TRBD1 agrees at 9 bases. The CDR3 is 13 amino acids. The trim removed 5 bases at V and 2 bases at J, leaving 1 base unmatched. Germline values: CDR1 GTSNPN, CDR2 SVGIG (reference sequence). In nucleotides, the CDR3 is TGTGCCTGGGGGACAGGGACCAAAAACATTCAGTACTTC. Translation gives CAWGTGTKNIQYF. The full variable domain, in which reference TRBV30 and TRBJ2-4 provide the parts outside the CDR3, is SQTIHQWPATLVQPVGSPLSLECTVEGTSNPNLYWYRQAAGRGLQLLFYSVGIGQISSEVPQNLSASRPQDRQFILSSKKLLLSDSGFYLCAWGTGTKNIQYFGAGTRLSVL.

The rearrangement joins TRBV6-5 to TRBJ1-6; D uncertain. The CDR3 sequence is 16 residues long. Germline CDR1 MNHEY, CDR2 SVGAGI. Deletions cut 4 bases from V and 10 bases from J, with 20 bases between. Here the CDR3 reads CASSSTPLETYSPLHF. CDR3 bases: TGTGCCAGCAGTTCCACTCCCCTAGAGACGTACTCACCCCTCCACTTT.

The chain combines TRBV27 with TRBJ2-2; 9 bases are a match to TRBD1. The CDR3 is made up of 14 amino acids. Germline V CDR1 and CDR2: MNHEY, SMNVEV (reference sequence). V lost 6 bases, J lost 6 bases, and 5 bases stayed unmatched. The CDR3 coding sequence is TGTGCCAGCAGCCGGGACAGGGACGCCGGGGAGCTGTTTTTT. This translates into CASSRDRDAGELFF.

The gene calls are TRBV7-2 and TRBJ1-5; maybe TRBD1 (6 bases). The CDR3 covers 14 residues. Germline lookup yields CDR1 SGHTA and CDR2 FQGNSA. Trimming stripped 0 bases from V and 9 bases from J, with 12 bases between. CDR3 sequence (DNA): TGTGCCAGCAGCTTAGCGCCAGGGGCCTCGCCCCAGCATTTT. This sequence encodes CASSLAPGASPQHF.

On this clone itself: This sample includes further DNA sequences coding for the same CDR3. This chain connects TRBV7-2 to TRBJ2-7; perhaps TRBD2 as D (6 bases). Per germline, CDR1 SGHTA and CDR2 FQGNSA. Between the trimmed V and J ends, which lost 3 bases and 2 bases, there was a span of 8 bases. This CDR3 spans 13 amino acids. CDR3 sequence (DNA): TGTGCCAGCAGCTTGGGGGGAACCTACGAGCAGTACTTC. Translated: CASSLGGTYEQYF.

The rearrangement uses TRBV2 and TRBJ2-7; a weak D match, TRBD1 (6 bases). The germline V and J ends were trimmed by 5 bases and 0 bases, with 11 bases remaining between them. CDR1 SNHLY and CDR2 FYNNEI come from the germline V gene. This CDR3 has 14 amino acids. This CDR3 is CASSYRVGSYEQYF. The CDR3 DNA follows: TGTGCCAGCAGTTACAGGGTGGGCTCCTACGAGCAGTACTTC.

The rearrangement links TRBV5-1 to TRBJ1-4; D unclear. Per the germline V gene, CDR1 is SGHRS and CDR2 is YFSETQ. This CDR3 spans 15 amino acids. V was pared by 0 bases and J by 2 bases, with 8 bases between. For the CDR3, the DNA is TGCGCCAGCAGCTTGGGAGCGGGTACTAATGAAAAACTGTTTTTT. It is translated as CASSLGAGTNEKLFF.

The chain carries TRBV7-2 and TRBJ2-5, with 11 bases matching TRBD2. V was clipped by 6 bases and J by 4 bases; unmatched bases: 7. Germline V gene sequence: CDR1 SGHTA, CDR2 FQGNSA. This CDR3 has 15 residues. The CDR3 DNA sequence: TGTGCCAGCAGACCGGGACTAGCGGAACTAGAGACCCAGTACTTC. Translation gives CASRPGLAELETQYF.

V gene TRBV10-2 combines with J gene TRBJ1-2; the D is unclear. Deletions cut 3 bases from V and 2 bases from J, with 7 bases between. The CDR3 has 13 residues. Germline V CDR1 and CDR2: WSHSY, SAAADI. CDR3 nucleotides: TGCGCCAGCAGTGACTTTCCGAACTATGGCTACACCTTC. This sequence encodes CASSDFPNYGYTF.

V and J are TRBV5-4 and TRBJ1-3; D gene uncertain. V lost 3 bases, J lost 3 bases, and 10 bases lay in between. CDR3 size: 14 residues. Germline values: CDR1 SGHNT, CDR2 YYREEE (reference sequence). The CDR3 reads CASSSGGDGNTIYF. As DNA, the CDR3 is TGTGCCAGCAGCTCGGGAGGAGATGGAAACACCATATATTTT. Complete variable domain (other parts from reference TRBV5-4 and TRBJ1-3): ETGVTQSPTHLIKTRGQQVTLRCSSQSGHNTVSWYQQALGQGPQFIFQYYREEENGRGNFPPRFSGLQFPNYSSELNVNALELDDSALYLCASSSGGDGNTIYFGEGSWLTVV.

The J gene is TRBJ1-2, the V gene TRBV5-1; 10 nucleotides line up with TRBD1. Trimming at V came to 0 bases and at J to 8 bases, leaving 7 bases not matched to a gene. CDR3 length: 15 residues. Per germline, CDR1 SGHRS and CDR2 YFSETQ. The CDR3 nucleotides read TGCGCCAGCAGCTTGGCGACAGGGGGCCGACGAGGCTACACCTTC. Protein product: CASSLATGGRRGYTF.

The genes are TRBV28 and TRBJ1-1, with 12 bases matching TRBD1. After removal of 7 bases from V and 5 bases from J, the junction contained 8 bases not matched to a gene. This CDR3 has 15 residues. In germline, CDR1 is MDHEN, CDR2 SYDVKM. CDR3 residues: CASNRDRGHGTEAFF. CDR3 bases: TGTGCCAGCAACAGGGACAGGGGGCATGGGACTGAAGCTTTCTTT.

The chain links TRBV27 to TRBJ1-1; D uncertain. The CDR3 length is 14 residues. Trimming took 5 bases from V and 4 from J, leaving 14 bases between them. CDR1 and CDR2 (germline): MNHEY, SMNVEV (reference sequence). CDR3: CASSPPPGGTEAFF. The CDR3 bases are TGTGCCAGCAGTCCCCCGCCCGGCGGCACTGAAGCTTTCTTT.

The chain couples TRBV5-4 to TRBJ1-4; 10 bases match TRBD1. The CDR3 consists of 15 residues. V dropped 3 bases and J dropped 5; count of bases not matched to a gene: 4. In germline, CDR1 is SGHNT, CDR2 YYREEE (reference sequence). DNA for the CDR3: TGTGCCAGCAGCTCCGACAGGGGGCGAAATGAAAAACTGTTTTTT. Translated, it gives CASSSDRGRNEKLFF.

The rearrangement links TRBV6-5 to TRBJ2-2; perhaps TRBD2 as D (5 bases). The CDR3 totals 14 residues. The germline CDR1 and CDR2 sequences are MNHEY and SVGAGI. The V end lost 0 bases, the J end lost 6 bases, and 8 bases lay between the germline ends. The CDR3 protein is CASSYSGGPGELFF. As DNA, the CDR3 is TGTGCCAGCAGTTACTCGGGCGGGCCCGGGGAGCTGTTTTTT.